The T cell receptor (beta chain) under discussion was sequenced for a study of T-cell reconstitution after alpha-beta-depleted transplantation in children. Study results and limitations: Among T cells one year after transplant, newly produced cells accounted for most counts and diversity. Expanded clones from the graft, numbering several hundred, reportedly supplied alpha-beta T cells about two months after transplant.

Germline CDR1 SGHRS, CDR2 YFSETQ. The CDR3 length is 12 residues. Trimming shortened V by 6 bases and J by 6 bases, and 9 bases separated the two germline ends. Library preparation (for TCRbeta) was performed with unique molecular identifiers. TCRdb reprocessed the PCR reads via MiXCR and lists one record per CDR3 protein. The sample consists of about 980,000 distinct CDR3 sequences, around 30% of them appearing once. About this clonotype itself: Its antigen is not known.

This material consisted of PBMCs, mostly from graft donor cells, taken 360 days after TCRalphabeta/CD19-depleted stem cell transplant. This chain connects TRBV5-1 to TRBJ2-2; D might be TRBD2 (6 bases). The source is a boy in the first two years of life who had a stem cell transplant for SCID, so the T cells may come from the graft donor. The CDR3 sequence is CASMTGAGELFF. DNA for the CDR3: TGCGCCAGCATGACGGGGGCCGGGGAGCTGTTTTTT.